This T cell receptor beta chain was identified during a study of T cell responses to AZD1222 COVID-19 vaccine. Repertoires were generated with immunoSEQ multiplex PCR, while TCRdb's copy carries only in-frame clones and drops some. The table lists 120,000 or so clones, 85% to 90% of them singletons, with approximately 8.1% in the top ten. Findings and caveats of the study: Two AZD1222 doses significantly raised spike-specific TCR breadth and depth over controls. A mostly white British donor set with more females was recruited, and clonal diversity was possibly underestimated.

Between the trimmed V and J ends, which lost 0 bases and 5 bases, there was a span of 10 bases. CDR3 length: 15 amino acids. Germline V gene data show CDR1 as LGHNA and CDR2 as YSLEER. Worth noting for this clone: Its specificity is unknown.

The clonotype originates from an adult in good health. This chain joins TRBV4-3 and TRBJ1-4; D remains unclear. The starting material was peripheral blood, obtained on day 0 of AZD1222 vaccination. Here the CDR3 reads CASSQDLPLNEKLFF. The CDR3 bases are TGCGCCAGCAGCCAAGATCTGCCCCTGAATGAAAAACTGTTTTTT.